This TCR beta chain is drawn from a study of blood T cell repertoires in COVID-19. The overall study: From T cells, B-cell-depleted T cells, or PBMCs came the material, which was cDNA or gDNA.

Germline CDR1 is MNHEY and CDR2 is SVGAGI. The CDR3 length is 15 residues, termini included. This clone showed up just a few times. No DNA is shown, since the ends of the CDR3 on it are uncertain; the CDR3 is the one TCRdb lists. The protocol was immunoSEQ multiplex PCR, while the TCRdb copy is restricted to in-frame clones and leaves out a portion. Among about 130,000 clones, roughly 84% were seen once, and the ten largest hold about a sixth. This TCR derives from a woman over 75 with acute or convalescent COVID-19. The sequenced material came from peripheral blood. This rearrangement joins TRBV6-5 to TRBJ1-2; TRBD1 is the table's D call, not checked against the DNA. CDR3 in amino acids: CASSSSGQFNYGYTF.